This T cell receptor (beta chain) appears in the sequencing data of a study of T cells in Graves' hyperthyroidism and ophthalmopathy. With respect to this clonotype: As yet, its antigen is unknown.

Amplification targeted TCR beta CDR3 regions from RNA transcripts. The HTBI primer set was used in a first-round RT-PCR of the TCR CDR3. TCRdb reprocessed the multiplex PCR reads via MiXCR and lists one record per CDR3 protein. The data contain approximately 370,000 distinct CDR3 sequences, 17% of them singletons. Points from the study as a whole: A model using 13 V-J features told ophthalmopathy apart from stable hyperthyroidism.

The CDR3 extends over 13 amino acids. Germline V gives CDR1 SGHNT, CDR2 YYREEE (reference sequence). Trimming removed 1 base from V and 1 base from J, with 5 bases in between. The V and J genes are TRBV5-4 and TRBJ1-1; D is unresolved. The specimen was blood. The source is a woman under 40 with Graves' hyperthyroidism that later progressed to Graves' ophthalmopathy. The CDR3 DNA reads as TGTGCCAGCAGCTTGAACTGGAACACTGAAGCTTTCTTT. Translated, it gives CASSLNWNTEAFF.